This T cell receptor beta chain was sequenced for a study of T cell responses to AZD1222 COVID-19 vaccine. The V end lost 4 bases, the J end lost 8 bases, and 14 bases lay between the germline ends. The V gene's germline CDR1 is LGHDT and CDR2 YNNKEL (reference sequence). This CDR3 is built from 13 residues. Libraries were prepared by immunoSEQ multiplex PCR; TCRdb keeps only in-frame clonotypes and omits some of them. The table shows around 160,000 clones, with approximately 78% occurring only once. This sequence originates from an adult in good health. Here the sequenced sample was peripheral blood, taken on day 0 of MenACWY control vaccination. The chain employs TRBV3-1 (or the pseudogene TRBV3-2) and TRBJ2-5, with TRBD2 as a possible D gene (5 bases). CDR3 residues: CASSLTTTGTQYF. The CDR3 DNA is TGTGCCAGCAGCCTTACTACAACGGGAACCCAGTACTTC.